A single sample is the source of the 13 T cell receptor beta chains below, sequenced in a study of CD8 T cells in ankylosing spondylitis. TCRdb called the 5' RACE reads again in MiXCR, with one record for every CDR3 protein. The table includes fewer than 350,000 distinct CDR3 sequences, roughly 12% detected once. Sequencing used blood, either unsorted or a sorted T cell fraction (not recorded which). All receptors come from a female donor with ankylosing spondylitis or in good health (not recorded which).

This clonotype was seen repeatedly, ten times or more. The chain uses TRBV5-1 and TRBJ2-7; no clear D gene. The CDR3 sequence is 15 residues long. Germline V gene lookup returns CDR1 SGHRS and CDR2 YFSETQ. V gave up 6 bases and J gave up 2 bases, with 18 bases separating them. The CDR3 coding sequence is TGCGCCAGCAAGCAAGGTAACCCATCTCCCTACGAGCAGTACTTC. It encodes CASKQGNPSPYEQYF.

Of note for this clonotype: Given a much more abundant clone one base away, this may be a read error. The CDR3, as DNA: TGCAGTGCTAGAGATACCTACTTGGAAGCGGGAGTAACAGGTACGCAGTATTTT. It codes for CSARDTYLEAGVTGTQYF. The chain carries TRBV20-1 and TRBJ2-3; TRBD2 aligns across 8 bases. The CDR3 extends over 18 amino acids. Germline-derived CDR1 and CDR2 are DFQATT and SNEGSKA (reference sequence).

There are many counts of this clonotype. This chain joins TRBV20-1 and TRBJ1-1; 7 nucleotides line up with TRBD1. Germline CDR1 reads DFQATT; CDR2 reads SNEGSKA (reference sequence). The CDR3 is 14 residues long. Germline trimming cut 4 bases from V and 4 bases from J; bases unmatched to any gene: 9. CDR3 loop: CSANEKGAITEAFF. The DNA for the CDR3 is TGCAGTGCTAATGAAAAGGGGGCTATCACTGAAGCTTTCTTT.

CDR3 region: CASSSGHGYTF. The CDR3 coding sequence is TGTGCCAGCAGCTCGGGACATGGCTACACCTTC. The rearrangement joins TRBV11-2 to TRBJ1-2; possibly TRBD1 for D (5 bases). The CDR3 sequence is 11 residues long. Germline CDR1 SGHAT, CDR2 FQNNGV. Trimming took 4 bases from V and 6 from J, leaving 6 bases between them.

This clonotype was seen many times. The genes are TRBV28 and TRBJ1-3; the match to TRBD1 covers 9 bases. The V segment lost 3 bases and the J segment 9 bases; nucleotides outside the gene matches: 9. Germline assignment: CDR1 MDHEN and CDR2 SYDVKM. The CDR3 has 15 amino acids. In DNA form, the CDR3 reads TGTGCCAGCAGTTTCGGGGACAGGGAATTGAGCACCATATATTTT. Encoded protein: CASSFGDRELSTIYF.

This chain connects TRBV7-9 to TRBJ2-7; D uncertain. CDR3 length: 12 residues. Germline lookup yields CDR1 SEHNR and CDR2 FQNEAQ (reference sequence). V lost 3 bases to trimming and J lost 6 bases, with 9 bases between them. The CDR3 here is CASSLSLSEQYF. CDR3 coding DNA: TGTGCCAGCAGCTTGAGCCTCTCCGAGCAGTACTTC. Variable domain in full (rest from reference TRBV7-9 and TRBJ2-7): DTGVSQNPRHKITKRGQNVTFRCDPISEHNRLYWYRQTLGQGPEFLTYFQNEAQLEKSRLLSDRFSAERPKGSFSTLEIQRTEQGDSAMYLCASSLSLSEQYFGPGTRLTVT.

This clonotype has only a few counts. The chain combines TRBV28 with TRBJ2-4; no reliable D call. CDR1 is MDHEN, CDR2 SYDVKM, per germline. The CDR3 sequence is 11 residues long. Trimming took off 4 bases at V and 11 bases at J, with 9 bases between the two ends. CDR3 DNA: TGTGCCAGCAGTTCCCCCCTCGTTCAGTACTTC. Translating gives CASSSPLVQYF.

This clonotype was seen at least ten times. The chain has TRBV20-1 and TRBJ2-7; 13 bases map to TRBD2. This CDR3 comprises 16 residues. From germline, CDR1 is DFQATT and CDR2 SNEGSKA (reference sequence). Unmatched junction bases numbered 4, after V lost 1 base and J lost 1 base. The CDR3 coding sequence is TGCAGTGCTAGAGGACTAGCGGGAGGTGGTTCCTACGAGCAGTACTTC. This gives the protein CSARGLAGGGSYEQYF.

This chain joins TRBV20-1 and TRBJ2-7; 7 bases align to TRBD2. The germline V gene encodes CDR1 DFQATT and CDR2 SNEGSKA (reference sequence). Trimming removed 3 bases from V and 3 bases from J; junction bases left unmatched: 8. The CDR3 has 14 amino acids. CDR3 residues: CSASLGGSDYEQYF. DNA of the CDR3: TGCAGTGCTAGCCTCGGGGGGTCTGACTACGAGCAGTACTTC.

This clonotype was detected many times. V is TRBV5-1 and J is TRBJ1-5; a weak D match, TRBD1 (5 bases). The germline V gene has CDR1 SGHRS and CDR2 YFSETQ. The germline V and J ends were trimmed by 2 bases and 3 bases, with 9 bases remaining between them. The CDR3 covers 14 residues. CDR3 residues: CASSFGDLNQPQHF. CDR3 nucleotide sequence: TGCGCCAGCAGCTTTGGGGACCTCAATCAGCCCCAGCATTTT.

This clonotype came up a few times. V and J are TRBV28 and TRBJ2-3; no firm D call. Germline lookup yields CDR1 MDHEN and CDR2 SYDVKM. The CDR3 runs 12 residues. V lost 5 bases and J lost 4, with 7 bases in between. The CDR3 nucleotides read TGTGCCAGCAGTATGGTAGCAGATACGCAGTATTTT. Translated, it gives CASSMVADTQYF.

This clonotype was recorded at least ten times. The chain carries TRBV5-1 and TRBJ1-1, with TRBD1 as a possible D gene (5 bases). Trimming removed 4 bases from V and 0 bases from J, with 13 bases in between. Germline CDR1 and CDR2: SGHRS and YFSETQ. The CDR3 is 15 amino acids. The CDR3 DNA reads TGCGCCAGCAGCCGCCGGGCAGGGATGAACACTGAAGCTTTCTTT. Amino acid sequence: CASSRRAGMNTEAFF.

This clonotype was seen ten or more times. This rearrangement joins TRBV7-2 to TRBJ2-1, with TRBD2 matching over 13 bases. Germline V gene data show CDR1 as SGHTA and CDR2 as FQGNSA. The CDR3 is 16 residues long. With V trimmed by 1 base and J by 8 bases, 5 bases remained unmatched. CDR3 nucleotide sequence: TGTGCCAGCAGCTTAGTGACTAGCGGGGGGTCCTATGAGCAGTTCTTC. It translates to CASSLVTSGGSYEQFF.